These 12 T cell receptor beta chains originate from one sample sequenced in a study of OX40 agonist ivuxolimab in advanced cancers. TCRdb keeps only in-frame clones here, not all; method: immunoSEQ multiplex PCR. This table has 8,500 to 10,000 clones, approximately 70% appearing once. The sequences come from CD4+ or CD8+ T cells sorted from blood, collected in a trial of the OX40 agonist ivuxolimab. The receptors originated from an adult with an advanced solid tumor such as melanoma, head and neck, liver or kidney cancer.

The V gene is TRBV7-2, the J gene TRBJ2-4, with TRBD2 matching over 11 bases. V lost 2 bases to trimming and J lost 4 bases; unmatched junction nucleotides: 13. Germline V gene sequence: CDR1 SGHTA, CDR2 FQGNSA. The CDR3 contains 19 residues. CDR3 sequence reads: CASSLPPTSGSPLKNIQYF. Written as DNA, the CDR3 is TGTGCCAGCAGCTTACCCCCCACTAGCGGGAGTCCCCTAAAAAACATTCAGTACTTC.

The chain joins TRBV28 to TRBJ1-2; D possibly corresponds to TRBD1 (5 bases). This CDR3 contains 17 residues. Germline V CDR1 and CDR2: MDHEN, SYDVKM. With 3 bases removed from V and 0 bases from J, the gap between germline ends came to 17 bases. CDR3 coding DNA: TGTGCCAGCAGTTTGTTCGGCACGGGGGGAGCTAACTATGGCTACACCTTC. It translates to CASSLFGTGGANYGYTF.

This clone was counted a single time. The rearrangement links TRBV27 to TRBJ2-7; D is possibly TRBD2 (7 bases). The V gene's germline CDR1 is MNHEY and CDR2 SMNVEV (reference sequence). V shed 6 bases and J shed 5 bases, with 20 bases lying between them. This CDR3 has 15 residues. The CDR3 coding sequence is TGTGCCAGCAGCACAGGGACGGCGGGAGCGAACGAGCAGTACTTC. This translates into CASSTGTAGANEQYF.

This sequence joins TRBV9 and TRBJ1-2, with unresolved D. V dropped 4 bases and J dropped 4 bases, with 26 bases sitting between them. Per the germline V gene, CDR1 is SGDLS and CDR2 is YYNGEE. The CDR3 runs 18 residues. CDR3 bases: TGTGCCAGCAGCCCTTTGCCTGGAGGTAGTACGGTGAGCTATGGCTACACCTTC. Amino acid sequence: CASSPLPGGSTVSYGYTF.

V is TRBV6-1 and J is TRBJ2-5, with 8 bases fitting TRBD1. The J call could be wrong; TRBJ2-7 is a better fit for the DNA end. The length of the CDR3 is 14 residues. Germline values: CDR1 MNHNS, CDR2 SASEGT. CDR3 nucleotide sequence: TGTGCCAGCAGTGAGACAGGGGAAGGCTACGAGCAGTACTTC. It yields the protein CASSETGEGYEQYF.

The J gene is TRBJ2-3, the V gene TRBV5-5; the match to TRBD1 covers 8 bases. The length of the CDR3 is 16 residues. Germline V gives CDR1 SGHKS, CDR2 YYEKEE (reference sequence). The V gene end was trimmed by 3 bases and the J gene end by 5 bases; junction bases not matched to a gene: 11. This CDR3 is CASSSEGQGWGDTQYF. The CDR3 DNA reads as TGTGCCAGCAGCTCCGAAGGACAGGGATGGGGAGATACGCAGTATTTT.

By frequency in the sample, this clone is large (0.1 to 1%). The chain links TRBV5-6 to TRBJ2-7; 8 bases align to TRBD1. The CDR3 has 15 amino acids. V gave up 3 bases and J gave up 4 bases; unmatched junction bases: 9. The germline gives CDR1 SGHDT, CDR2 YYEEEE. DNA for the CDR3: TGTGCCAGCAGCTCTGGGACAGGCGATTTTTACGAGCAGTACTTC. Translated, it gives CASSSGTGDFYEQYF.

This CDR3 reads CASSVGGRDNEQFF. As DNA, the CDR3 is TGTGCCAGCAGCGTCGGGGGCAGGGACAATGAGCAGTTCTTC. The genes are TRBV9 and TRBJ2-1; D is possibly TRBD1 or TRBD2 (6 bases each). V lost 2 bases, J lost 5 bases, and 11 bases lay in between. This CDR3 spans 14 amino acids. The V gene's germline CDR1 is SGDLS and CDR2 YYNGEE.

This clone was detected a few times. The chain joins TRBV30 to TRBJ2-7; D not resolved. The CDR3 spans 11 residues. The V gene lost 2 bases and the J gene lost 1 base, with 3 bases spanning the gap. Germline V gene sequence: CDR1 GTSNPN, CDR2 SVGIG (reference sequence). The CDR3: CAWSLSYEQYF. For the CDR3, the DNA is TGTGCCTGGAGTCTTTCCTACGAGCAGTACTTC.

J is TRBJ2-7 and V is TRBV14; 9 nucleotides agree with TRBD2. V lost 6 bases and J lost 4; bases outside the gene matches: 4. The CDR3 is made up of 13 amino acids. The V gene's germline CDR1 is SGHDN and CDR2 FVKESK. The CDR3 spells CASSATSGYEQYF. The CDR3 nucleotides read TGTGCCAGCAGTGCGACTAGCGGTTACGAGCAGTACTTC.

This clone was detected a few times. CDR3 sequence: CASSPAPGYTEAFF. DNA for the CDR3: TGCGCCAGCAGCCCGGCCCCGGGATACACTGAAGCTTTCTTT. The chain links TRBV5-1 to TRBJ1-1, with D uncertain. The V end lost 4 bases, the J end lost 3 bases, and 13 bases lay between the germline ends. Germline V gene sequence: CDR1 SGHRS, CDR2 YFSETQ. The CDR3 consists of 14 residues. The whole variable domain, filled in from reference TRBV5-1 and TRBJ1-1, reads KAGVTQTPRYLIKTRGQQVTLSCSPISGHRSVSWYQQTPGQGLQFLFEYFSETQRNKGNFPGRFSGRQFSNSRSEMNVSTLELGDSALYLCASSPAPGYTEAFFGQGTRLTVV.

The V gene is TRBV27, the J gene TRBJ2-1; 11 bases line up with TRBD2. The junction had 5 bases not matched to a gene; V was cut back by 6 bases and J by 7 bases. Germline-derived CDR1 and CDR2 are MNHEY and SMNVEV (reference sequence). The CDR3 sequence is 14 residues long. This chain's CDR3 is CASSDLAGGNEQFF. CDR3 coding DNA: TGTGCCAGCAGCGACCTAGCGGGAGGAAATGAGCAGTTCTTC.